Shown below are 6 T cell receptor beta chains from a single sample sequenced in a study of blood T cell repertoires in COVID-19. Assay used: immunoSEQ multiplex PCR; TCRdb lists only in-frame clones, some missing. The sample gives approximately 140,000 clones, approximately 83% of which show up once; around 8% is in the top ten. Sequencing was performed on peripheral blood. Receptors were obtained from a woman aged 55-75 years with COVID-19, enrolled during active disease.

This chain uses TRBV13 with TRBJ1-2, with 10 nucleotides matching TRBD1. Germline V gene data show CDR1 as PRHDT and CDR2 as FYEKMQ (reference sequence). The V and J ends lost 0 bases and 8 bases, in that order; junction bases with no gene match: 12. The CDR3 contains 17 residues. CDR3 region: CASSLGLYGTGDQGYTF. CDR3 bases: TGTGCCAGCAGCTTAGGCCTGTACGGGACAGGGGATCAGGGCTACACCTTC.

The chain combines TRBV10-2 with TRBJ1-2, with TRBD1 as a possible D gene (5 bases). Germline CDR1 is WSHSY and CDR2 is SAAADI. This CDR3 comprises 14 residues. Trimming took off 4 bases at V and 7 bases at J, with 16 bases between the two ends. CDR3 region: CASSGGTGYGGYTF. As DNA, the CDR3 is TGCGCCAGCAGTGGCGGGACGGGGTATGGTGGCTACACCTTC.

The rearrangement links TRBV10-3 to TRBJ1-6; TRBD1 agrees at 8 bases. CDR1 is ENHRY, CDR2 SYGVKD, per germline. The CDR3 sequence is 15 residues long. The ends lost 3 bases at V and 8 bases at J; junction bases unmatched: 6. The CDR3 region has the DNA TGTGCCATCAGTGACGGACAGGGCGAGTATTCACCCCTCCACTTT. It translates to CAISDGQGEYSPLHF.

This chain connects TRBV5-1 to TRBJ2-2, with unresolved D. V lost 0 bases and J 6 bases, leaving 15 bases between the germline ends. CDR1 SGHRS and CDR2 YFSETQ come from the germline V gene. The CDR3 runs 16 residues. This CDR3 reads CASSLAQAGVSGELFF. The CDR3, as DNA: TGCGCCAGCAGCTTGGCCCAGGCAGGCGTGTCCGGGGAGCTGTTTTTT. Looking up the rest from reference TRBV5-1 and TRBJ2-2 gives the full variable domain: KAGVTQTPRYLIKTRGQQVTLSCSPISGHRSVSWYQQTPGQGLQFLFEYFSETQRNKGNFPGRFSGRQFSNSRSEMNVSTLELGDSALYLCASSLAQAGVSGELFFGEGSRLTVL.

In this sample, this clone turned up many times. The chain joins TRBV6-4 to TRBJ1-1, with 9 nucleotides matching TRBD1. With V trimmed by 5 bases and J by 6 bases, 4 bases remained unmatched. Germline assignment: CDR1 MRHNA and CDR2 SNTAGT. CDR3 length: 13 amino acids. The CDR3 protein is CASSRDRGAEAFF. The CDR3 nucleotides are TGTGCCAGCAGTCGCGACAGGGGGGCTGAAGCTTTCTTT.

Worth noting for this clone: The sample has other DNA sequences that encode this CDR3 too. The CDR3 nucleotides read TGTGCCAGCAGCCAAGGGGACAGGGACTATGGCTACACCTTC. It encodes CASSQGDRDYGYTF. The rearrangement joins TRBV3-1 (or the pseudogene TRBV3-2) to TRBJ1-2; 9 bases fit TRBD1. Trimming removed 1 base from V and 3 bases from J; junction bases left unmatched: 0. This CDR3 comprises 14 residues. Germline V gene lookup returns CDR1 LGHDT and CDR2 YNNKEL (reference sequence).